The 26 T cell receptor beta chains reported below all come from one sample, sequenced in a study of STAT5B mutations in CD4+ large granular lymphocyte leukemia. TCRdb's copy holds only in-frame clones and misses some; the assay was immunoSEQ multiplex PCR. The sample has some 41,000 clones; around 85% are singletons. The sequenced sample was CD4+ T cells from blood buffy coats. The receptors originated from a human donor in good health.

The genes are TRBV6-6 and TRBJ1-6, with 9 bases that match TRBD1. This CDR3 is built from 13 residues. The V gene's germline CDR1 is MNHNY and CDR2 SVGAGI (reference sequence). V lost 5 bases to trimming and J lost 10 bases; unmatched junction nucleotides: 3. This chain's CDR3 is CASSTTGGSPLHF. DNA of the CDR3: TGTGCCAGCAGTACGACAGGGGGATCACCCCTCCACTTT.

The rearrangement joins TRBV7-2 to TRBJ2-5; D is perhaps TRBD2 (5 bases). The DNA end favors TRBJ2-7, so the J call may be wrong. This CDR3 has 13 amino acids. CDR1 and CDR2 from the germline V gene are SGHTA and FQGNSA. DNA of the CDR3: TGTGCCAGCAGCTCCGGGAATACCTACGAGCAGTACTTC. The encoded protein is CASSSGNTYEQYF.

The V gene is TRBV28, the J gene TRBJ2-1; the match to TRBD2 covers 12 bases. Germline V CDR1 and CDR2: MDHEN, SYDVKM. V lost 4 bases to trimming and J lost 7 bases; unmatched junction nucleotides: 2. The CDR3 totals 14 residues. CDR3 in DNA: TGTGCCAGCAGTTCTAGCGGGGGGGCAAATGAGCAGTTCTTC. As protein: CASSSSGGANEQFF.

Details on this clone: Compared with germline, one end of the junction differs, possibly owing to a read error. The chain recombines TRBV7-2 with TRBJ1-3, with D possibly matching TRBD1 (6 bases). The CDR3 has 16 residues. Germline CDR1 reads SGHTA; CDR2 reads FQGNSA. The CDR3 DNA follows: TGTGCCAGCAGCCCCGACGGGACACACTCTGGAAACACCATACATTTT. Protein product: CASSPDGTHSGNTIHF.

The genes are TRBV18 and TRBJ1-4; D is unclear. CDR1 and CDR2 from the germline V gene are KGHSH and LQKENI. Trimming shortened V by 4 bases and J by 5 bases, and 8 bases separated the two germline ends. CDR3 length equals 13 residues. The CDR3 nucleotides read TGTGCCAGCTCACAACAGACCAATGAAAAACTGTTTTTT. Residues: CASSQQTNEKLFF.

This clone showed up just once. The chain links TRBV28 to TRBJ1-2; D unclear. Trimming shortened V by 10 bases and J by 0 bases, and 6 bases separated the two germline ends. Germline V gene data show CDR1 as MDHEN and CDR2 as SYDVKM. This CDR3 contains 11 residues. CDR3 region: CATRPNYGYTF. CDR3 nucleotide sequence: TGTGCCACTAGACCTAACTATGGCTACACCTTC.

This clone was recorded once. Here the CDR3 reads CASSSPGQLYGYTF. Written as DNA, the CDR3 is TGTGCCAGCAGTTCTCCGGGACAGCTCTATGGCTACACCTTC. This sequence joins TRBV28 and TRBJ1-2; 7 bases are a match to TRBD1. The CDR3 sequence is 14 residues long. V lost 4 bases to trimming and J lost 4 bases; unmatched junction nucleotides: 6. The germline gives CDR1 MDHEN, CDR2 SYDVKM.

The rearrangement uses TRBV1 and TRBJ2-7; TRBD1 reflects the table's D call only, with no check against the DNA. TRBV1 is a documented pseudogene. The CDR3 runs 16 residues. In DNA form, the CDR3 reads TGCACCAGCAGCCAAGATCTGTGGTGGGCTATGTACGAGCAGTACTTC. It specifies CTSSQDLWWAMYEQYF.

V and J are TRBV7-6 and TRBJ2-3, with 10 bases matching TRBD1. After removal of 4 bases from V and 0 bases from J, the junction contained 7 bases not matched to a gene. Germline CDR1 and CDR2: SGHVS and FNYEAQ. The CDR3 runs to 17 residues. The CDR3 protein is CASSSLTGGESTDTQYF. CDR3 in DNA: TGTGCCAGCAGCTCATTGACAGGGGGCGAAAGCACAGATACGCAGTATTTT.

V and J are TRBV2 and TRBJ1-1; the match to TRBD1 covers 9 bases. The CDR3 has 14 residues. The V gene's germline CDR1 is SNHLY and CDR2 FYNNEI. J gave up 6 bases and V 6 bases, and 8 bases lay outside the gene matches. The CDR3: CASRLGQGWSEAFF. CDR3 nucleotide sequence: TGTGCCAGCAGATTGGGACAGGGATGGTCTGAAGCTTTCTTT.

The genes are TRBV7-2 and TRBJ2-2; 7 bases are shared with TRBD2. Trimming cost V 5 bases and J 5 bases; bases outside gene matches: 5. The CDR3 covers 14 residues. Germline values: CDR1 SGHTA, CDR2 FQGNSA. The CDR3 sequence: CASSPGRRTGELFF. Written as DNA, the CDR3 is TGTGCCAGCAGCCCCGGGAGGAGGACCGGGGAGCTGTTTTTT.

The chain carries TRBV2 and TRBJ2-5; 10 bases align to TRBD2. The CDR3 contains 16 residues. Germline trimming cut 8 bases from V and 4 bases from J; bases unmatched to any gene: 13. Per the germline V gene, CDR1 is SNHLY and CDR2 is FYNNEI. Written as DNA, the CDR3 is TGTGCCAGCGGCACCCTCAGCGGGAGGGCCCGAGAGACCCAGTACTTC. This encodes CASGTLSGRARETQYF.

The J gene is TRBJ2-3, the V gene TRBV7-6, with TRBD2 as a possible D gene (6 bases). This CDR3 has 16 residues. Germline CDR1 reads SGHVS; CDR2 reads FNYEAQ. The V end lost 3 bases, the J end lost 0 bases, and 13 bases lay between the germline ends. The CDR3: CASSLGGPISTDTQYF. DNA of the CDR3: TGTGCCAGCAGCTTGGGGGGACCGATCAGCACAGATACGCAGTATTTT.

The table lists this clone with a count of one. The CDR3 spells CASSLEVMNTEAFF. CDR3 coding DNA: TGTGCCAGCAGCTTAGAGGTGATGAACACTGAAGCTTTCTTT. The chain combines TRBV7-9 with TRBJ1-1; D gene uncertain. The CDR3 runs to 14 residues. Trimming took 1 base from V and 0 from J, leaving 6 bases between them. In germline, CDR1 is SEHNR, CDR2 FQNEAQ (reference sequence).

The chain links TRBV7-2 to TRBJ1-1; no clear D gene. Germline V CDR1 and CDR2: SGHTA, FQGNSA. The CDR3 is made up of 15 amino acids. Trimming cost V 5 bases and J 2 bases, with 15 bases left between them. The DNA for the CDR3 is TGTGCCAGCAGCGCGACGGCACCACCTAACACTGAAGCTTTCTTT. Translating it yields CASSATAPPNTEAFF.

CDR3 sequence (DNA): TGTGCCAGCAGCGTGCGGGAGACGGCGCAGCCCCAGCATTTT. Encoded protein: CASSVRETAQPQHF. This chain joins TRBV2 and TRBJ1-5; D gene unclear. The CDR3 is 14 amino acids. Trimming shortened V by 6 bases and J by 7 bases, and 16 bases separated the two germline ends. In germline, CDR1 is SNHLY, CDR2 FYNNEI.

The rearrangement uses TRBV7-2 and TRBJ2-5; D ambiguous. The CDR3 runs 11 residues. The V and J ends lost 2 bases and 2 bases respectively, with 0 bases between them. Germline CDR1 is SGHTA and CDR2 is FQGNSA. CDR3 amino acids: CASSLQETQYF. As DNA, the CDR3 is TGTGCCAGCAGCTTACAAGAGACCCAGTACTTC.

V usage is TRBV5-5 and J usage is TRBJ2-1; D call uncertain. Germline lookup yields CDR1 SGHKS and CDR2 YYEKEE (reference sequence). Between the trimmed V and J ends, which lost 0 bases and 0 bases, there was a span of 7 bases. This CDR3 comprises 15 residues. CDR3 in amino acids: CASSLDFFSYNEQFF. The CDR3 DNA is TGTGCCAGCAGCTTGGACTTCTTCTCCTACAATGAGCAGTTCTTC. The entire variable domain, with the rest obtained from reference TRBV5-5 and TRBJ2-1, is as follows: DAGVTQSPTHLIKTRGQQVTLRCSPISGHKSVSWYQQVLGQGPQFIFQYYEKEERGRGNFPDRFSARQFPNYSSELNVNALLLGDSALYLCASSLDFFSYNEQFFGPGTRLTVL.

The chain employs TRBV7-2 and TRBJ2-1; TRBD2 aligns across 9 bases. The CDR3 loop spans 17 amino acids. V lost 7 bases, J lost 6 bases, and 16 bases stayed unmatched. Germline CDR1 reads SGHTA; CDR2 reads FQGNSA. CDR3 loop: CASTPRGGGAGVNEQFF. CDR3 DNA sequence: TGTGCCAGCACCCCTCGGGGCGGGGGGGCCGGGGTCAATGAGCAGTTCTTC.

The gene calls are TRBV14 and TRBJ2-1; 7 nucleotides line up with TRBD1. Per the germline V gene, CDR1 is SGHDN and CDR2 is FVKESK. This CDR3 spans 13 amino acids. V was pared by 0 bases and J by 14 bases, with 7 bases of the junction left unmatched. As DNA, the CDR3 is TGTGCCAGCAGCCAAGAACATCGGACAGGCAAGTTCTTC. It specifies CASSQEHRTGKFF.

The rearrangement joins TRBV7-2 to TRBJ2-7; perhaps TRBD1 as D (5 bases). With 1 base removed from V and 3 bases from J, the gap between germline ends came to 13 bases. CDR1 is SGHTA and CDR2 is FQGNSA in the germline V gene. This CDR3 has 15 residues. Here the CDR3 reads CASSLVTGELYEQYF. Here the CDR3 DNA reads TGTGCCAGCAGCTTAGTCACAGGCGAACTCTACGAGCAGTACTTC.

CDR3 DNA sequence: TGTGCCAGCAGCCCCGGATCGTGGGGCACAGATACGCAGTATTTT. This encodes CASSPGSWGTDTQYF. This sequence joins TRBV9 and TRBJ2-3, with no clear D. This CDR3 comprises 15 residues. Trimming removed 4 bases from V and 1 base from J, with 13 bases in between. Per the germline V gene, CDR1 is SGDLS and CDR2 is YYNGEE. The full variable domain, its missing parts supplied by reference TRBV9 and TRBJ2-3, is DSGVTQTPKHLITATGQRVTLRCSPRSGDLSVYWYQQSLDQGLQFLIQYYNGEERAKGNILERFSAQQFPDLHSELNLSSLELGDSALYFCASSPGSWGTDTQYFGPGTRLTVL.

The chain links TRBV6-1 to TRBJ2-7; the match to TRBD1 covers 9 bases. The CDR3 runs to 16 residues. CDR1 MNHNS and CDR2 SASEGT come from the germline V gene. J gave up 1 base and V 0 bases, and 4 bases lay outside the gene matches. The CDR3 is CASSEAGGQGSYEQYF. The CDR3 DNA reads as TGTGCCAGCAGTGAAGCCGGCGGACAGGGGTCCTACGAGCAGTACTTC.

The V and J genes are TRBV6-5 and TRBJ2-7; D ambiguous. This CDR3 has 13 amino acids. Trimming removed 4 bases at V and 4 bases at J, with 11 bases between. The germline V gene has CDR1 MNHEY and CDR2 SVGAGI. The CDR3: CASSSNLGYEQYF. The CDR3 DNA sequence: TGTGCCAGCAGTTCAAATTTAGGGTACGAGCAGTACTTC.

This chain links TRBV6-5 with TRBJ2-7; weak D call: TRBD1 (5 bases). Trimming took off 2 bases at V and 7 bases at J, with 15 bases between the two ends. The CDR3 runs to 14 residues. Germline CDR1 MNHEY, CDR2 SVGAGI. The CDR3 DNA reads TGTGCCAGCAGTTACGACCGACAGAGCGTAGAGCAGTACTTC. It specifies CASSYDRQSVEQYF.

V is TRBV6-5 and J is TRBJ2-2; the match to TRBD2 covers 8 bases. J gave up 6 bases and V 6 bases, and 9 bases lay outside the gene matches. The V gene's germline CDR1 is MNHEY and CDR2 SVGAGI. The CDR3 runs to 15 residues. CDR3 residues: CASSLRLAPAGELFF. The CDR3 coding sequence is TGTGCCAGCAGCCTCCGACTAGCGCCGGCCGGGGAGCTGTTTTTT.